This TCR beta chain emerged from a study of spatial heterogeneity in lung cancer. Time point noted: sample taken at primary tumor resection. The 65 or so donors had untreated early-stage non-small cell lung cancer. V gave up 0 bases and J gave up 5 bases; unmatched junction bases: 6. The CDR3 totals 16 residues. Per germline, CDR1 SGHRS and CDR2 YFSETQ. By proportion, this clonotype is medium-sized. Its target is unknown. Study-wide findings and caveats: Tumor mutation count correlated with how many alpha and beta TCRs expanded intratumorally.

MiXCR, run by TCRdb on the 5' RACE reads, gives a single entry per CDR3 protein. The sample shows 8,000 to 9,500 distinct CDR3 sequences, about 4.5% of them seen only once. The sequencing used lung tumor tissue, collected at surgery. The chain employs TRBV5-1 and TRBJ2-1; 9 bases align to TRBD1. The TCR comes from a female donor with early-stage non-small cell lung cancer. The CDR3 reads CASSLAAGTGNNEQFF. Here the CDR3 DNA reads TGCGCCAGCAGCTTGGCCGCTGGGACAGGGAACAATGAGCAGTTCTTC.